This T cell receptor (beta chain) was recovered during a study of shared clonotypes between healthy human individuals. The input for sorted-subset replicate PCRs was 150 to 200 ng DNA, 25,000 to 30,000 T cell genomes. TCRdb's table, derived via immunoSEQ multiplex PCR, lists solely in-frame clones and lacks some. The sample yields just under 350,000 clones, about 73% seen once. The CDR3 is made up of 11 amino acids. V gave up 11 bases and J gave up 12 bases, with 19 bases separating them. Germline V gives CDR1 SNHLY, CDR2 FYNNEI. Notes on this clone: The antigen is undetermined.

The study, taken as a whole, reports: Despite large depth, sorted-subset datasets appeared incompletely sequenced.

Caucasian adults living in Nashville, Tennessee, provided all samples. Both subsets, CD45RA+ naive and CD45RA-negative memory, were split from the CD4+ cells. The chain joins TRBV2 to TRBJ2-5; weak D call: TRBD2 (6 bases). This sequence originates from a man younger than 45 in good health. Sequencing used memory CD4+ T cells sorted from blood. Specified subset: CD45RA-negative fraction. The CDR3: CASQGTGLKYF. The CDR3 DNA is TGTGCCTCCCAAGGTACGGGACTGAAGTACTTC.